Sequencing of this TCR beta chain was carried out in a study of siplizumab effects on memory and regulatory T cells. CDR1 and CDR2 (germline): SGDLS, YYNGEE. Trimming pared 0 bases from V and 10 bases from J, leaving 11 bases between. This CDR3 contains 13 residues. Profiling relied on immunoSEQ multiplex PCR, and the TCRdb table lists in-frame clones only, not all of them. The sample carries 57,000 or so clones, approximately 93% recorded once. This chain connects TRBV9 to TRBJ2-1; maybe TRBD2 (5 bases). The source material was CD8+ T cells sorted from blood. The receptor was derived from a human donor in good health. CDR3 protein: CASSVVDQREQFF. The CDR3 DNA follows: TGTGCCAGCAGCGTAGTTGATCAGCGGGAGCAGTTCTTC.